This entry lists 32 T cell receptor beta chains sequenced from one sample in a study of cytomegalovirus exposure and HLA in healthy donors. PCR involved 60 Vbeta and 13 Jbeta primers. Here immunoSEQ multiplex PCR was the method, and the copy in TCRdb shows in-frame clones only, minus some. The table has more than 45,000 clones, about three quarters seen once; the top ten hold 2.5% to 3%. Sequencing was done on a sample of PBMCs. Source of these receptors: a woman between 35 and 50 years old in good health and CMV-seropositive.

The chain combines TRBV5-4 with TRBJ2-7, with TRBD1 identical over 9 bases. The trim removed 4 bases at V and 5 bases at J, leaving 10 bases unmatched. The germline CDR1 and CDR2 sequences are SGHNT and YYREEE (reference sequence). The CDR3 has 15 amino acids. The CDR3 coding sequence is TGTGCCAGCAGCCGAGTGCTGGACAGGGGTAACGAGCAGTACTTC. This gives the protein CASSRVLDRGNEQYF.

The chain carries TRBV2 and TRBJ2-7; weak D call: TRBD2 (9 bases). This CDR3 comprises 16 residues. The germline V gene encodes CDR1 SNHLY and CDR2 FYNNEI. Trimming stripped 7 bases from V and 5 bases from J, with 24 bases between. This CDR3 reads CASNTGSGGRGHEQYF. The CDR3 DNA is TGTGCCAGCAATACCGGTAGCGGGGGCAGGGGGCACGAGCAGTACTTC.

The rearrangement joins TRBV19 to TRBJ1-5; unclear D gene. CDR3 length equals 15 residues. CDR1 and CDR2 from the germline V gene are LNHDA and SQIVND (reference sequence). The V gene lost 5 bases and the J gene lost 0 bases, with 11 bases spanning the gap. As DNA, the CDR3 is TGTGCCAGTAGTCGAGGACTCTATAGCAATCAGCCCCAGCATTTT. Amino acid sequence: CASSRGLYSNQPQHF.

The chain has TRBV7-9 and TRBJ1-5; no clear D. The germline CDR1 and CDR2 sequences are SEHNR and FQNEAQ (reference sequence). V dropped 1 base and J dropped 7 bases, with 14 bases sitting between them. The CDR3 sequence is 15 residues long. In nucleotides, the CDR3 is TGTGCCAGCAGCTTAGGTGGGAACAGCGGCCAGCCCCAGCATTTT. The encoded protein is CASSLGGNSGQPQHF.

The V call is TRBV30, the J call TRBJ1-5, with D hard to call. Trimming removed 0 bases from V and 3 bases from J, with 12 bases in between. The germline gives CDR1 GTSNPN, CDR2 SVGIG (reference sequence). This CDR3 region has 15 residues. The CDR3 nucleotides are TGTGCCTGGAGTGTATTTCCGTCCCCCAATCAGCCCCAGCATTTT. Translating gives CAWSVFPSPNQPQHF.

The chain couples TRBV19 to TRBJ1-6, with TRBD1 matching over 9 bases. The CDR3 contains 14 residues. V trimming: 5 bases; J trimming: 9 bases; junction bases outside the gene matches: 5. Germline lookup yields CDR1 LNHDA and CDR2 SQIVND (reference sequence). CDR3 protein: CASSPDRGRSPLHF. CDR3 coding DNA: TGTGCCAGTAGTCCGGACAGGGGACGTTCACCCCTCCACTTT.

The rearrangement uses TRBV4-2 and TRBJ2-5; the match to TRBD2 covers 7 bases. Germline V gene lookup returns CDR1 LGHNA and CDR2 YNFKEQ. The CDR3 is made up of 15 amino acids. The V and J ends lost 4 bases and 2 bases, in that order; junction bases with no gene match: 7. CDR3 sequence (DNA): TGTGCCAGCAGCCTTCGCCCGGGGGGTCAAGAGACCCAGTACTTC. It encodes CASSLRPGGQETQYF.

The chain carries TRBV2 and TRBJ1-2; the D gene is possibly TRBD1 (5 bases). The CDR3 covers 12 residues. Trimming took off 8 bases at V and 2 bases at J, with 9 bases between the two ends. CDR1 is SNHLY, CDR2 FYNNEI, per germline. The CDR3, as DNA: TGTGCCAGCGGGGAGGGGAACTATGGCTACACCTTC. It translates to CASGEGNYGYTF.

This rearrangement joins TRBV30 to TRBJ2-3, with 10 bases that match TRBD2. The V segment lost 4 bases and the J segment 3 bases; nucleotides outside the gene matches: 7. CDR1 is GTSNPN, CDR2 SVGIG, per germline (reference sequence). This CDR3 is built from 15 residues. The CDR3 sequence: CAWTPKRGGTDTQYF. DNA of the CDR3: TGTGCCTGGACTCCGAAGCGGGGGGGGACAGATACGCAGTATTTT.

This chain joins TRBV28 and TRBJ2-5; 8 bases fit TRBD1. V lost 5 bases and J lost 2; bases outside the gene matches: 10. This CDR3 comprises 16 residues. The germline V gene encodes CDR1 MDHEN and CDR2 SYDVKM. For the CDR3, the DNA is TGTGCCAGCAGTCTGATTTCCGGACAGGGTCAAGAGACCCAGTACTTC. It specifies CASSLISGQGQETQYF.

This clone was detected once. J is TRBJ2-5 and V is TRBV13; tentatively, D is TRBD1 (6 bases). V lost 0 bases and J 4 bases, leaving 12 bases between the germline ends. This CDR3 has 15 amino acids. Germline lookup yields CDR1 PRHDT and CDR2 FYEKMQ (reference sequence). CDR3 DNA: TGTGCCAGCAGCTTAGGGGCAGGGGCACGAGAGACCCAGTACTTC. It specifies CASSLGAGARETQYF.

This chain uses TRBV6-6 with TRBJ1-5; D remains unclear. The CDR3 has 15 residues. From germline, CDR1 is MNHNY and CDR2 SVGAGI (reference sequence). The V and J ends lost 6 bases and 2 bases respectively, with 14 bases between them. CDR3: CASSPRDGRNQPQHF. Here the CDR3 DNA reads TGTGCCAGCAGCCCCCGGGATGGACGCAATCAGCCCCAGCATTTT.

CDR3 loop: CASRRGGGEKLFF. In nucleotides, the CDR3 is TGTGCCAGCAGGCGGGGAGGGGGTGAAAAACTGTTTTTT. The V call is TRBV2, the J call TRBJ1-4; D may be TRBD1 (6 bases). The germline gives CDR1 SNHLY, CDR2 FYNNEI. CDR3 length: 13 amino acids. Trimming took off 6 bases at V and 7 bases at J, with 12 bases between the two ends.

The chain combines TRBV19 with TRBJ2-4, with 9 positions matching TRBD1. Losses at the gene ends were 6 bases for V and 8 bases for J; bases not matched to a gene: 8. CDR3 length: 14 amino acids. The germline CDR1 and CDR2 sequences are LNHDA and SQIVND (reference sequence). CDR3 protein: CASSPGQGWDIQYF. The CDR3 DNA follows: TGTGCCAGTAGCCCGGGACAGGGATGGGACATTCAGTACTTC.

The rearrangement links TRBV7-2 to TRBJ2-7; maybe TRBD2 (6 bases). The V gene's germline CDR1 is SGHTA and CDR2 FQGNSA. V was cut by 5 bases and J by 2 bases, with 13 bases left in between. This CDR3 spans 14 amino acids. CDR3 loop: CASSLPGGAYEQYF. The CDR3 DNA is TGTGCCAGCAGCCTCCCCGGAGGGGCCTACGAGCAGTACTTC. The full variable domain, rest sourced from reference TRBV7-2 and TRBJ2-7, is GAGVSQSPSNKVTEKGKDVELRCDPISGHTALYWYRQSLGQGLEFLIYFQGNSAPDKSGLPSDRFSAERTGGSVSTLTIQRTQQEDSAVYLCASSLPGGAYEQYFGPGTRLTVT.

V and J are TRBV6-5 and TRBJ1-2, with D uncertain. CDR1 MNHEY and CDR2 SVGAGI come from the germline V gene. This CDR3 comprises 14 residues. V was clipped by 2 bases and J by 7 bases, with 14 bases between them. The CDR3 DNA reads as TGTGCCAGCAGTTACACATTTCTCTCGGGTGGCTACACCTTC. Its translation: CASSYTFLSGGYTF.

The table lists this clone with a few counts. The rearrangement links TRBV4-3 to TRBJ1-1; D possibly corresponds to TRBD1 (6 bases). Per germline, CDR1 LGHNA and CDR2 YSLEER. The CDR3 contains 14 residues. V was shortened by 0 bases and J by 4 bases, with 9 bases between the two germline ends. CDR3 sequence (DNA): TGCGCCAGCAGCCAAGAGGGACATCTCACTGAAGCTTTCTTT. Protein product: CASSQEGHLTEAFF.

The chain employs TRBV7-3 and TRBJ2-5; D possibly corresponds to TRBD2 (6 bases). The CDR3 has 13 amino acids. CDR1 is SGHTA and CDR2 is FQGTGA in the germline V gene. Trimming took 5 bases from V and 2 from J, leaving 9 bases between them. CDR3 DNA sequence: TGTGCCAGCAGCCGGGACTCACAAGAGACCCAGTACTTC. Its translation: CASSRDSQETQYF. Full variable domain (missing parts from reference TRBV7-3 and TRBJ2-5): GAGVSQTPSNKVTEKGKYVELRCDPISGHTALYWYRQSLGQGPEFLIYFQGTGAADDSGLPNDRFFAVRPEGSVSTLKIQRTERGDSAVYLCASSRDSQETQYFGPGTRLLVL.

This CDR3 is CASSQDQGSGANVLTF. As DNA, the CDR3 is TGCGCCAGCAGCCAAGATCAGGGATCCGGGGCCAACGTCCTGACTTTC. The chain combines TRBV4-3 with TRBJ2-6; D may be TRBD1 (5 bases). V lost 0 bases to trimming and J lost 4 bases, with 10 bases between them. Germline loops: CDR1 LGHNA, CDR2 YSLEER. The CDR3 has 16 residues.

The rearrangement uses TRBV7-2 and TRBJ2-7; 9 bases match TRBD2. This CDR3 comprises 14 residues. The germline V gene encodes CDR1 SGHTA and CDR2 FQGNSA. With V trimmed by 1 base and J by 4 bases, 2 bases remained unmatched. The CDR3 region is CASSLGGGAYEQYF. In DNA, the CDR3 is TGTGCCAGCAGCTTAGGCGGGGGGGCATACGAGCAGTACTTC.

The rearrangement uses TRBV11-2 and TRBJ2-1; 10 bases match TRBD2. Germline lookup yields CDR1 SGHAT and CDR2 FQNNGV. This CDR3 is 14 amino acids long. V shed 7 bases, J shed 2 bases, and the junction held 2 bases outside the gene matches. CDR3 sequence: CASKGLAAYNEQFF. For the CDR3, the DNA is TGTGCCAGCAAAGGACTAGCGGCCTACAATGAGCAGTTCTTC.

The J gene is TRBJ1-1, the V gene TRBV7-9; tentative D call: TRBD1 (6 bases). Germline loops: CDR1 SEHNR, CDR2 FQNEAQ (reference sequence). V lost 3 bases and J lost 5, with 10 bases in between. This CDR3 is built from 13 residues. The CDR3 region is CASSLKGGTEAFF. The CDR3 DNA is TGTGCCAGCAGCTTGAAGGGGGGGACTGAAGCTTTCTTT.

The chain links TRBV5-1 to TRBJ1-1; 8 positions match TRBD1. The CDR3 runs to 14 residues. The V gene end was trimmed by 7 bases and the J gene end by 3 bases; junction bases not matched to a gene: 8. Germline loops: CDR1 SGHRS, CDR2 YFSETQ. The CDR3 protein is CASRGGDRYTEAFF. The CDR3 nucleotides are TGCGCCAGCCGGGGAGGGGACAGGTACACTGAAGCTTTCTTT.

J is TRBJ2-5 and V is TRBV7-2, with TRBD2 matching 10 bases. CDR1 and CDR2 from the germline V gene are SGHTA and FQGNSA. The ends lost 4 bases at V and 5 bases at J; junction bases unmatched: 4. The CDR3 covers 14 residues. The CDR3 coding sequence is TGTGCCAGCAGCTATAGCGGGGGGATGGAGACCCAGTACTTC. Protein: CASSYSGGMETQYF.

This clone was observed a few times. The rearrangement links TRBV6-1 to TRBJ1-3; D unresolved. The CDR3 is 13 residues long. Germline assignment: CDR1 MNHNS and CDR2 SASEGT. V was cut by 3 bases and J by 1 base, with 4 bases left in between. The CDR3 DNA sequence: TGTGCCAGCAGTGAGGCTTCTGGAAACACCATATATTTT. Its protein product is CASSEASGNTIYF.

CDR3 amino acids: CSVVGGGTGELFF. The CDR3 nucleotides are TGCAGCGTTGTGGGTGGGGGGACCGGGGAGCTGTTTTTT. This rearrangement joins TRBV29-1 to TRBJ2-2; D is possibly TRBD2 (6 bases). Germline V gives CDR1 SQVTM, CDR2 ANQGSEA. Deletions cut 4 bases from V and 5 bases from J, with 11 bases between. The CDR3 runs 13 residues.

This chain connects TRBV4-1 to TRBJ2-1, with TRBD1 identical over 8 bases. The CDR3 sequence is 16 residues long. CDR1 is MGHRA, CDR2 YSYEKL, per germline. Unmatched junction bases numbered 11, after V lost 2 bases and J lost 8 bases. The DNA of the CDR3 is TGCGCCAGCAGCCAAATAGACAGGGGCACCGGCTATGAGCAGTTCTTC. This sequence encodes CASSQIDRGTGYEQFF.

A few counts support this clone. The chain is built from TRBV4-3 and TRBJ1-3; no clear D gene. The CDR3 sequence is 13 residues long. Trimming shortened V by 0 bases and J by 16 bases, and 16 bases separated the two germline ends. Germline lookup yields CDR1 LGHNA and CDR2 YSLEER. The CDR3 DNA sequence: TGCGCCAGCAGCCAAGAGACGGGGTCCGGGGTGTATTTT. Translated: CASSQETGSGVYF.

The chain is built from TRBV5-4 and TRBJ1-1; TRBD1 agrees at 9 bases. Germline V lookup: CDR1 SGHNT, CDR2 YYREEE (reference sequence). CDR3 length: 15 amino acids. The V and J ends lost 4 bases and 3 bases, in that order; junction bases with no gene match: 7. The chain's CDR3 is CASSPKDRGDTEAFF. The CDR3 DNA sequence: TGTGCCAGCAGCCCCAAGGACAGGGGAGACACTGAAGCTTTCTTT.

This clone was seen a handful of times. The CDR3 bases are TGCGCCAGCAGCCAAGAGCTGGGGAGATCCACTGAAGCTTTCTTT. It is translated as CASSQELGRSTEAFF. This chain uses TRBV4-3 with TRBJ1-1; D uncertain. This CDR3 has 15 amino acids. With 0 bases removed from V and 4 bases from J, the gap between germline ends came to 12 bases. Germline lookup yields CDR1 LGHNA and CDR2 YSLEER.

The chain couples TRBV13 to TRBJ2-6; TRBD2 matches 9 bases. Germline CDR1 is PRHDT and CDR2 is FYEKMQ (reference sequence). The CDR3 sequence is 14 residues long. The J segment lost 4 bases and the V segment lost 11 bases, leaving 6 bases of the junction unmatched. CDR3 residues: CASRLAAGANVLTF. The CDR3 DNA follows: TGTGCCTCACGACTAGCGGCCGGGGCCAACGTCCTGACTTTC. The complete variable domain, with remaining parts taken from reference TRBV13 and TRBJ2-6, reads AAGVIQSPRHLIKEKRETATLKCYPIPRHDTVYWYQQGPGQDPQFLISFYEKMQSDKGSIPDRFSAQQFSDYHSELNMSSLELGDSALYFCASRLAAGANVLTFGAGSRLTVL.

The rearrangement links TRBV5-8 to TRBJ1-5; D is uncertain. Germline V lookup: CDR1 SGHTS, CDR2 YDEGEE. This CDR3 comprises 11 residues. The ends were cut back, 4 bases at V and 7 bases at J, with 6 bases in the middle. This CDR3 reads CASSARQPQHF. The DNA for the CDR3 is TGTGCCAGCAGCGCCAGGCAGCCCCAGCATTTT. The variable domain in full, completed from reference TRBV5-8 and TRBJ1-5, reads EAGVTQSPTHLIKTRGQQATLRCSPISGHTSVYWYQQALGLGLQFLLWYDEGEERNRGNFPPRFSGRQFPNYSSELNVNALELEDSALYLCASSARQPQHFGDGTRLSIL.